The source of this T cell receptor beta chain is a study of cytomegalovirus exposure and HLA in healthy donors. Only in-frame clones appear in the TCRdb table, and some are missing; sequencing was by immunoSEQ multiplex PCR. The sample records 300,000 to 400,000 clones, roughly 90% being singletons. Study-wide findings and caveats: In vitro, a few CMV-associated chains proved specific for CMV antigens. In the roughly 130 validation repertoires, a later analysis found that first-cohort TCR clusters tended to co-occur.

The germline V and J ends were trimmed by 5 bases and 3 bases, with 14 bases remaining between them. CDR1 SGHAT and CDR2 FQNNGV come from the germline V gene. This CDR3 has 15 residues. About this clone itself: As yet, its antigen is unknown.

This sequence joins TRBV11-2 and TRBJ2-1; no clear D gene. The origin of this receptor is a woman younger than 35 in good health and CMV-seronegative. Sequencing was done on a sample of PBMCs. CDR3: CASSEVRGVYNEQFF. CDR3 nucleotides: TGTGCCAGCAGCGAAGTGCGAGGAGTCTACAATGAGCAGTTCTTC.